The source of this TCR beta chain is a study of STAT5B mutations in CD4+ large granular lymphocyte leukemia. Using immunoSEQ multiplex PCR, the repertoire was profiled, and TCRdb retains in-frame clones only, with some absent. In the table there are over 45,000 clones, roughly 72% of which are singletons. Worth noting for this clone: Its antigen is still unknown.

Study conclusions and caveats: The CD4+ versus CD8+ T-LGLL clonality difference may reflect limited sample size.

Germline CDR1 LNHNV, CDR2 YYDKDF (reference sequence). The V and J ends lost 1 base and 3 bases respectively, with 14 bases between them. The CDR3 runs to 16 residues. The V gene is TRBV15, the J gene TRBJ2-3; the D is unclear. This clonotype was sampled from a human donor in good health. Sequencing was performed on CD4+ T cells from blood buffy coats. The CDR3 region is CATSRGSDPLTDTQYF. CDR3 bases: TGTGCCACCAGCAGAGGCAGCGACCCCCTAACAGATACGCAGTATTTT.